This entry lists 12 T cell receptor beta chains sequenced from one sample in a study of human T cells and chemical hapten exposure. Time point noted: patch test 2, 6 weeks after DPC sensitization. Treatment defined: therapeutic diphenylcyclopropenone sensitization with weekly scalp DPC. Via MiXCR, TCRdb re-called the RACE reads, giving one row per CDR3 protein. The sample includes a few hundred thousand distinct CDR3 sequences, roughly 6% of them seen just once. The sample was whole blood, taken in connection with sensitization to the hapten diphenylcyclopropenone (DPC). Receptor source: a woman between 18 and 29 years old with alopecia areata. Some clones in this sample may be carry-over from other donors' samples.

In its sample, this clonotype was seen a few times. The rearrangement joins TRBV4-2 to TRBJ2-3; 9 nucleotides agree with TRBD2. Germline V gives CDR1 LGHNA, CDR2 YNFKEQ. Germline trimming cut 1 base from V and 5 bases from J; bases unmatched to any gene: 7. This CDR3 has 16 residues. In DNA, the CDR3 is TGTGCCAGCAGCCAAGGGTCTCTAGCGGGGCAAGATACGCAGTATTTT. It codes for CASSQGSLAGQDTQYF.

The V call is TRBV10-3, the J call TRBJ1-5; D unclear. Germline loops: CDR1 ENHRY, CDR2 SYGVKD. The length of the CDR3 is 14 residues. Trimming pared 10 bases from V and 1 base from J, leaving 14 bases between. The CDR3 loop reads CATQDLNSNQPQHF. Here the CDR3 DNA reads TGTGCCACCCAGGACTTGAACAGCAATCAGCCCCAGCATTTT.

This clonotype was detected ten times or more. The gene calls are TRBV28 and TRBJ1-6; no clear D gene. V was shortened by 7 bases and J by 8 bases, with 24 bases between the two germline ends. The CDR3 spans 17 residues. CDR1 is MDHEN, CDR2 SYDVKM, per germline. The CDR3 nucleotides read TGTGCCAGCACCCCCCCCGAGGGCAGCGGGTACCATTCACCCCTCCACTTT. It is translated as CASTPPEGSGYHSPLHF. Complete variable domain (other parts from reference TRBV28 and TRBJ1-6): DVKVTQSSRYLVKRTGEKVFLECVQDMDHENMFWYRQDPGLGLRLIYFSYDVKMKEKGDIPEGYSVSREKKERFSLILESASTNQTSMYLCASTPPEGSGYHSPLHFGNGTRLTVT.

This rearrangement joins TRBV27 to TRBJ2-5, with no clear D. V lost 1 base to trimming and J lost 6 bases, with 3 bases between them. In germline, CDR1 is MNHEY, CDR2 SMNVEV (reference sequence). The CDR3 runs to 11 residues. The CDR3 coding sequence is TGTGCCAGCAGTTTATTAAAGACCCAGTACTTC. Amino acid sequence: CASSLLKTQYF.

This clonotype was recorded many times. The J gene is TRBJ1-3, the V gene TRBV5-1; 8 nucleotides line up with TRBD1. CDR1 is SGHRS and CDR2 is YFSETQ in the germline V gene. The ends lost 4 bases at V and 1 base at J; junction bases unmatched: 10. The CDR3 is 17 residues long. The CDR3 region is CASSPSTGASSGNTIYF. The CDR3 DNA sequence: TGCGCCAGCAGCCCCTCGACAGGGGCCTCGTCTGGAAACACCATATATTTT. Full variable domain (outside the CDR3, taken from reference TRBV5-1 and TRBJ1-3): KAGVTQTPRYLIKTRGQQVTLSCSPISGHRSVSWYQQTPGQGLQFLFEYFSETQRNKGNFPGRFSGRQFSNSRSEMNVSTLELGDSALYLCASSPSTGASSGNTIYFGEGSWLTVV.

The chain carries TRBV20-1 and TRBJ1-1; 7 nucleotides align to TRBD1. Per the germline V gene, CDR1 is DFQATT and CDR2 is SNEGSKA (reference sequence). There are 13 residues in the CDR3. J gave up 4 bases and V 4 bases, and 6 bases lay outside the gene matches. The CDR3 sequence is CSAKSDRVTEAFF. CDR3 DNA sequence: TGCAGTGCTAAGTCAGACAGGGTCACTGAAGCTTTCTTT.

The J gene is TRBJ2-4, the V gene TRBV29-1; D is unresolved. This CDR3 region has 14 residues. Germline CDR1 reads SQVTM; CDR2 reads ANQGSEA. Trimming stripped 5 bases from V and 2 bases from J, with 13 bases between. CDR3 region: CSVLETAPKNIQYF. The CDR3 DNA is TGCAGCGTTCTGGAAACAGCCCCCAAAAACATTCAGTACTTC.

This clonotype has ten or more counts. The V and J genes are TRBV12-2 and TRBJ1-5. TRBV12-2 is described as a pseudogene. The CDR3 consists of 17 residues. The CDR3: CASPHVETSFSNQPQHF. The CDR3, as DNA: TGTGCAAGTCCCCACGTGGAGACGTCCTTCAGCAATCAGCCCCAGCATTTT.

CDR3 amino acids: CASSPEESPLHF. Here the CDR3 DNA reads TGTGCCAGCAGCCCTGAAGAATCGCCCCTCCACTTT. This chain connects TRBV12-3 or TRBV12-4 to TRBJ1-6, with D hard to call. The CDR3 is 12 residues long. The V gene lost 6 bases and the J gene lost 13 bases, with 13 bases spanning the gap.

This clonotype was counted many times. The chain employs TRBV28 and TRBJ1-2, with TRBD1 as a possible D gene (6 bases). Trimming left V 6 bases short and J 4 bases short, with 9 bases between. This CDR3 region has 12 residues. Germline values: CDR1 MDHEN, CDR2 SYDVKM. The CDR3 sequence: CASRDRAYGYTF. The DNA of the CDR3 is TGTGCCAGCAGGGACAGAGCCTATGGCTACACCTTC.

This chain joins TRBV5-1 and TRBJ2-3; D remains ambiguous. This CDR3 has 13 residues. Germline CDR1 and CDR2: SGHRS and YFSETQ. The V end lost 4 bases, the J end lost 3 bases, and 9 bases lay between the germline ends. CDR3: CASSAPETDTQYF. The CDR3 DNA follows: TGCGCCAGCAGCGCCCCCGAAACAGATACGCAGTATTTT.

This clonotype was seen ten or more times. The chain carries TRBV6-6 and TRBJ2-3; TRBD2 matches 10 bases. This CDR3 region has 15 residues. The V gene end was trimmed by 6 bases and the J gene end by 8 bases; junction bases not matched to a gene: 11. The V gene's germline CDR1 is MNHNY and CDR2 SVGAGI (reference sequence). This chain's CDR3 is CASRSPSGSGSTQYF. The CDR3 nucleotides read TGTGCCAGCAGATCCCCTAGCGGGAGTGGATCTACGCAGTATTTT.